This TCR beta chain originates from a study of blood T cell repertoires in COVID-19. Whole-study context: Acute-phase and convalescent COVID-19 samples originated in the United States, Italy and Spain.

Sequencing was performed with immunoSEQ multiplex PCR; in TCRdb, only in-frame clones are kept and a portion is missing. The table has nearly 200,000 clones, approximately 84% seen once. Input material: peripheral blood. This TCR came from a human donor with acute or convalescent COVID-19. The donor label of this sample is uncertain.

CDR3 coding DNA: TGTGCCAGCAGCCCTCGGACTAGCGGGTTCTCCTACGAGCAGTACTTC. Amino acid sequence: CASSPRTSGFSYEQYF. The chain couples TRBV14 to TRBJ2-7, with 11 bases that match TRBD2. CDR1 is SGHDN, CDR2 FVKESK, per germline. The J segment lost 0 bases and the V segment lost 4 bases, leaving 5 bases of the junction unmatched. The CDR3 runs to 16 residues.